This TCR beta chain was found in a study of Graves' ophthalmopathy and Graves' hyperthyroidism. Whole-study findings and limits: Blood samples also showed most expanded thyroid clonotypes exceeding 0.001 frequency.

Serum thyroxine and TRAb, along with clinical symptoms, thyroid ultrasound and orbital computed tomography, were what diagnosis relied on. An approximately 10 ml volume of fresh peripheral blood provided the PBMCs. This clonotype was observed many times. As yet, its antigen is unknown. Amplified material comprised TCR beta CDR3 regions derived from RNA transcripts. In the first round, RT-PCR was carried out with HTBI primers, and a multiplex PCR formed the second round. One entry per CDR3 protein, called by TCRdb with MiXCR from the multiplex PCR reads. Seen here are hundreds of thousands of distinct CDR3 sequences, 45% to 55% observed once, and the top ten hold less than 50%. Trimming removed 4 bases at V and 11 bases at J, with 10 bases between. Germline CDR1 SQVTM, CDR2 ANQGSEA. This CDR3 has 10 amino acids.

The sample comprised peripheral blood. The chain recombines TRBV29-1 with TRBJ2-3; D gene ambiguous. This TCR was sampled from an adult man with Graves' ophthalmopathy. CDR3 bases: TGCAGCGTTGTTGCAGACGAGCAGTATTTT. Encoded protein: CSVVADEQYF.